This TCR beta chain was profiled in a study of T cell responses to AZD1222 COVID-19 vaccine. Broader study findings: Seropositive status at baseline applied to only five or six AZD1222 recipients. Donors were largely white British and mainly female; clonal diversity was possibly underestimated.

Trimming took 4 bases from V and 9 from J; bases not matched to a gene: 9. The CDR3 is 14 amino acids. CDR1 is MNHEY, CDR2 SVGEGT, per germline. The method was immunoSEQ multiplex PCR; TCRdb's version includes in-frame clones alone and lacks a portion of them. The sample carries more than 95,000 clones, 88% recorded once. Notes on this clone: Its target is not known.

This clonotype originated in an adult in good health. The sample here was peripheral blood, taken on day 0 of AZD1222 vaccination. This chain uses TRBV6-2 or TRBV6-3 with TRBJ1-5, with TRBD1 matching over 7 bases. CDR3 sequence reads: CASSSGQLIGPQHF. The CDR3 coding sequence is TGTGCCAGCAGTTCGGGACAGCTAATTGGGCCCCAGCATTTT.